This entry lists 24 T cell receptor beta chains sequenced from one sample in a study of T cells in Graves' hyperthyroidism and ophthalmopathy. TCR beta CDR3 sequences were amplified from RNA transcripts. Researchers ran a first-round RT-PCR on the TCR CDR3 using the HTBI primer set. TCRdb analysed the multiplex PCR reads with MiXCR anew, one entry per CDR3 protein. The sample lists a few hundred thousand distinct CDR3 sequences, 15% to 20% occurring once. The sequenced material came from blood. These receptors were taken from a woman aged 45-65 years with Graves' hyperthyroidism.

This clonotype showed up just a few times. The V gene is TRBV9, the J gene TRBJ1-4; 7 bases map to TRBD1. J gave up 6 bases and V 0 bases, and 8 bases lay outside the gene matches. The CDR3 contains 16 residues. In germline, CDR1 is SGDLS, CDR2 YYNGEE. The CDR3 loop is CASSVEGTVSHEKLFF. The DNA of the CDR3 is TGTGCCAGCAGCGTAGAGGGGACAGTTAGTCATGAAAAACTGTTTTTT.

This clonotype was found many times. The V gene is TRBV5-1, the J gene TRBJ2-1, with 7 bases lining up with TRBD1. Trimming cost V 5 bases and J 4 bases; bases outside gene matches: 9. The CDR3 is made up of 15 amino acids. Germline-derived CDR1 and CDR2 are SGHRS and YFSETQ. The CDR3 is CASRRLLQGYNEQFF. Written as DNA, the CDR3 is TGCGCCAGCAGAAGACTCTTACAGGGGTACAATGAGCAGTTCTTC.

This sequence joins TRBV29-1 and TRBJ2-3, with D hard to call. The germline V gene has CDR1 SQVTM and CDR2 ANQGSEA. Between the trimmed V and J ends, which lost 6 bases and 4 bases, there was a span of 17 bases. This CDR3 comprises 14 residues. CDR3 protein: CSVRPGLQADTQYF. CDR3 nucleotide sequence: TGCAGCGTCCGACCGGGCCTTCAAGCAGATACGCAGTATTTT.

This clonotype has only a few counts. The chain recombines TRBV6-1 with TRBJ1-2, with D possibly matching TRBD1 (6 bases). V gave up 7 bases and J gave up 3 bases, with 12 bases separating them. The CDR3 loop spans 13 amino acids. CDR1 and CDR2 from the germline V gene are MNHNS and SASEGT. CDR3 sequence (DNA): TGTGCCAGCATCCAACAGGGTGACTATGGCTACACCTTC. Amino acid sequence: CASIQQGDYGYTF.

The table lists this clonotype with a few counts. This chain uses TRBV12-3 or TRBV12-4 with TRBJ1-6; a weak D match, TRBD1 (6 bases). This CDR3 has 14 amino acids. Between the trimmed V and J ends, which lost 3 bases and 7 bases, there was a span of 10 bases. The CDR3 region is CASSFSGANSPLHF. For the CDR3, the DNA is TGTGCCAGCAGTTTCTCAGGGGCGAATTCACCCCTCCACTTT.

The V call is TRBV2, the J call TRBJ2-3; a weak D match, TRBD1 (6 bases). This CDR3 region has 12 residues. With 8 bases removed from V and 4 bases from J, the gap between germline ends came to 10 bases. Germline V lookup: CDR1 SNHLY, CDR2 FYNNEI. As DNA, the CDR3 is TGTGCCAGCCGGACAGTTGCAGATACGCAGTATTTT. It yields the protein CASRTVADTQYF. The variable domain in full, completed from reference TRBV2 and TRBJ2-3, reads EPEVTQTPSHQVTQMGQEVILRCVPISNHLYFYWYRQILGQKVEFLVSFYNNEISEKSEIFDDQFSVERPDGSNFTLKIRSTKLEDSAMYFCASRTVADTQYFGPGTRLTVL.

The J gene is TRBJ2-2, the V gene TRBV27; 13 bases match TRBD2. The CDR3 is made up of 16 amino acids. Trimming at V came to 6 bases and at J to 5 bases, leaving 6 bases not matched to a gene. The germline V gene encodes CDR1 MNHEY and CDR2 SMNVEV (reference sequence). CDR3 region: CASSSLAGGRTGELFF. As DNA, the CDR3 is TGTGCCAGCAGCTCACTAGCGGGGGGGCGTACCGGGGAGCTGTTTTTT.

The V gene is TRBV2, the J gene TRBJ2-5; 11 positions agree with TRBD1. Germline trimming cut 6 bases from V and 5 bases from J; bases unmatched to any gene: 8. CDR1 is SNHLY and CDR2 is FYNNEI in the germline V gene. The CDR3 consists of 15 residues. CDR3 sequence reads: CASSRTGGGGETQYF. The CDR3 DNA reads as TGTGCCAGCAGCCGGACAGGGGGCGGGGGGGAGACCCAGTACTTC.

This clonotype was recorded only once. This chain connects TRBV20-1 to TRBJ2-7; 8 nucleotides match TRBD1. Germline V CDR1 and CDR2: DFQATT, SNEGSKA (reference sequence). The CDR3 loop spans 14 amino acids. V shed 3 bases, J shed 5 bases, and the junction held 9 bases outside the gene matches. The CDR3 is CSARDGTGRDEQYF. CDR3 in DNA: TGCAGTGCTAGGGACGGGACAGGAAGAGACGAGCAGTACTTC.

Many counts were recorded for this clonotype. The V gene is TRBV12-3 or TRBV12-4, the J gene TRBJ2-1; TRBD1 matches 8 bases. This CDR3 comprises 14 residues. Germline trimming cut 7 bases from V and 10 bases from J; bases unmatched to any gene: 12. The CDR3 DNA reads TGTGCCAGCACCGACAGGGGACCGACTGGAGAGCAGTTCTTC. Translated: CASTDRGPTGEQFF.

This clonotype was found many times. The CDR3 coding sequence is TGTGCCAGCAGTACCGGACAGGTGCAGCGTATGGTTGAGCAGTTCTTC. This encodes CASSTGQVQRMVEQFF. The chain combines TRBV28 with TRBJ2-1, with 7 bases aligning to TRBD1. V was pared by 5 bases and J by 9 bases, with 16 bases of the junction left unmatched. Germline loops: CDR1 MDHEN, CDR2 SYDVKM. The length of the CDR3 is 16 residues.

V is TRBV12-3 or TRBV12-4 and J is TRBJ2-3, with 7 bases fitting TRBD2. J gave up 11 bases and V 8 bases, and 4 bases lay outside the gene matches. The CDR3 length is 10 residues. The CDR3 sequence: CASAGEGQYF. CDR3 bases: TGTGCCAGCGCGGGGGAGGGGCAGTATTTT.

This clonotype was observed at least ten times. This chain connects TRBV30 to TRBJ1-3; no clear D gene. The CDR3 runs to 14 residues. The germline V and J ends were trimmed by 0 bases and 3 bases, with 9 bases remaining between them. Germline CDR1 reads GTSNPN; CDR2 reads SVGIG (reference sequence). The CDR3 loop reads CAWSVSGGGNTIYF. The CDR3 DNA sequence: TGTGCCTGGAGTGTTTCGGGCGGTGGAAACACCATATATTTT.

The rearrangement links TRBV6-1 to TRBJ2-2; tentatively, D is TRBD1 or TRBD2 (5 bases each). Trimming shortened V by 5 bases and J by 14 bases, and 12 bases separated the two germline ends. This CDR3 contains 11 residues. CDR1 is MNHNS, CDR2 SASEGT, per germline. In nucleotides, the CDR3 is TGTGCCAGCAGTTATGAGGGGAGACTGTTTTTT. Protein product: CASSYEGRLFF.

This chain uses TRBV4-2 with TRBJ1-2; D not resolved. The CDR3 is 15 amino acids. Germline lookup yields CDR1 LGHNA and CDR2 YNFKEQ. The ends were cut back, 7 bases at V and 5 bases at J, with 20 bases in the middle. CDR3 DNA: TGTGCCAGCAAAAAAGAGGACCTCTCAATTTATGGCTACACCTTC. It translates to CASKKEDLSIYGYTF.

This clonotype occurred many times. The V gene is TRBV28, the J gene TRBJ2-3; perhaps TRBD2 as D (6 bases). The germline V gene has CDR1 MDHEN and CDR2 SYDVKM. Trimming removed 6 bases at V and 6 bases at J, with 10 bases between. The CDR3 contains 12 residues. CDR3 residues: CASSSLADTQYF. The CDR3 DNA reads TGTGCCAGCAGCTCCCTAGCGGATACGCAGTATTTT.

V is TRBV20-1 and J is TRBJ2-7; 8 bases map to TRBD2. The CDR3 extends over 13 amino acids. Germline CDR1 DFQATT, CDR2 SNEGSKA (reference sequence). The DNA of the CDR3 is TGCAGGGACCCGCTAGCGGGTCACGATGAGCAGTACTTC. It encodes CRDPLAGHDEQYF.

The chain carries TRBV10-1 and TRBJ2-1; the D gene could be TRBD1 or TRBD2 (5 bases each). CDR3 length: 15 residues. Germline-derived CDR1 and CDR2 are WNHNN and SYGVQD (reference sequence). Deletions cut 3 bases from V and 5 bases from J, with 14 bases between. This chain's CDR3 is CASSERGRAHNEQFF. DNA for the CDR3: TGCGCCAGCAGTGAACGGGGCAGGGCTCACAATGAGCAGTTCTTC.

At least ten counts were recorded for this clonotype. CDR3 coding DNA: TGTGCCAGCAGTAGAGACTCTAGCTCCTACAATGAGCAGTTCTTC. This encodes CASSRDSSSYNEQFF. V gene TRBV7-2 combines with J gene TRBJ2-1; D ambiguous. The ends were cut back, 6 bases at V and 0 bases at J, with 12 bases in the middle. This CDR3 is 15 amino acids long. Germline assignment: CDR1 SGHTA and CDR2 FQGNSA.

In this sample, this clonotype turned up many times. The chain couples TRBV28 to TRBJ1-2, with D possibly being TRBD1 (6 bases). The V and J ends lost 8 bases and 4 bases respectively, with 20 bases between them. The CDR3 covers 15 residues. CDR1 is MDHEN and CDR2 is SYDVKM in the germline V gene. The CDR3 spells CASLDAGVPLYGYTF. The CDR3 bases are TGTGCCAGCCTAGATGCAGGGGTACCTCTCTATGGCTACACCTTC.

The table lists this clonotype with a few counts. The chain is built from TRBV18 and TRBJ1-1, with 8 bases matching TRBD1. The CDR3 has 16 residues. Germline assignment: CDR1 KGHSH and CDR2 LQKENI. V gave up 4 bases and J gave up 4 bases; unmatched junction bases: 11. CDR3 protein: CASSQSGGWFSTEAFF. The CDR3 nucleotides read TGTGCCAGCTCACAGTCAGGGGGCTGGTTTTCCACTGAAGCTTTCTTT. Complete variable domain (other parts from reference TRBV18 and TRBJ1-1): NAGVMQNPRHLVRRRGQEARLRCSPMKGHSHVYWYRQLPEEGLKFMVYLQKENIIDESGMPKERFSAEFPKEGPSILRIQQVVRGDSAAYFCASSQSGGWFSTEAFFGQGTRLTVV.

The CDR3 protein is CATSSGQGAGYTF. The CDR3, as DNA: TGTGCCACCAGTTCCGGACAGGGGGCCGGCTACACCTTC. The chain links TRBV24-1 to TRBJ1-2; 11 bases align to TRBD1. This CDR3 comprises 13 residues. Germline values: CDR1 KGHDR, CDR2 SFDVKD. V lost 6 bases and J lost 8; bases outside the gene matches: 4.

This clonotype was observed many times. The V and J genes are TRBV7-9 and TRBJ1-2; 10 nucleotides agree with TRBD1. The junction had 8 bases not matched to a gene; V was cut back by 5 bases and J by 8 bases. Germline V gene data show CDR1 as SEHNR and CDR2 as FQNEAQ (reference sequence). The CDR3 covers 14 residues. The CDR3 nucleotides read TGTGCCAGCAGCATGATTGGGACAGGGGAAGGCTACACCTTC. It translates to CASSMIGTGEGYTF.

This clonotype appeared many times. The chain is built from TRBV12-3 or TRBV12-4 and TRBJ1-1, with 8 bases lining up with TRBD1. This CDR3 has 13 amino acids. V lost 5 bases and J lost 4; bases outside the gene matches: 3. The CDR3 DNA reads as TGTGCCAGCAGTAGACAGGGGACCACTGAAGCTTTCTTT. Translated, it gives CASSRQGTTEAFF.